This TCR beta chain derives from a study of T cell repertoires in cytomegalovirus infection. TCRdb reprocessed the reads via MiXCR and lists one record per CDR3 protein. Of approximately 110,000 distinct CDR3 sequences detected, over 30% appear once; the ten largest clones hold 35% to 50%. The germline V and J ends were trimmed by 5 bases and 5 bases, with 8 bases remaining between them. This CDR3 is 12 amino acids long. Germline lookup yields CDR1 SGHDT and CDR2 YYEEEE. To note about this clonotype: What it binds is unknown.

General study findings and limits: Clonotypes of TCR beta that were HLA-C-restricted and CMV-specific dominated the ex vivo response.

This sequence joins TRBV5-6 and TRBJ2-1, with no clear D. The receptor's source is a human donor in good health (CMV status not recorded). Some clones in this sample may be carry-over from other donors' samples. The sequencing used CD8+ T cells from cultured PBMCs, collected from culture after CMV antigen stimulation. The CDR3 here is CASSIGNNEQFF. The CDR3 DNA sequence: TGTGCCAGCAGTATCGGCAACAATGAGCAGTTCTTC.